These T cell receptor beta chains were read from a single sample in a study of graft-versus-host responses after intestinal transplantation. No antigen is known for these receptors. Assay used: immunoSEQ multiplex PCR; TCRdb lists only in-frame clones, some missing. Among more than 85,000 clones listed, just under 95% were seen once. This sample comprised unstimulated CD8+ T cells sorted from spleen or lymph node cells, obtained before transplant. The receptors were gathered from a human donor who was the organ donor for an intestinal transplant. Each CDR3 is given with its conserved first and last residue. D genes are given only for firm matches. Size is omitted from some rows. Given values are once, few, many or a class for expanded clones.

NA	TRBJ2-1	TRBV25-1	NA	TGTGCCAGCAGTGAATGGGCGTCCCCTGAGCAGTTCTTC	CASSEWASPEQFF
NA	TRBJ1-3	TRBV6-4	NA	TGTGCCAGCTTAAAAGGGGTTATCTCTGGAAACACCATATATTTT	CASLKGVISGNTIYF
NA	TRBJ1-1	TRBV27	NA	TGTGCCAGCAGTTTTCAGGGGAACACTGAAGCTTTCTTT	CASSFQGNTEAFF
TRBD2	TRBJ2-7	TRBV4-1	NA	TGCGCCAGCAGCCAAGTCGGAGCGGGGGGATCCTACGAGCAGTACTTC	CASSQVGAGGSYEQYF
TRBD1	TRBJ1-2	TRBV5-1	NA	TGCGCCAGCAGCCAAGGACAGGGGGTCACCAACAACTATGGCTACACCTTC	CASSQGQGVTNNYGYTF
NA	TRBJ2-7	TRBV9	NA	TGTGCCAGCAGCGTAAATCAAGGGGCATACGAGCAGTACTTC	CASSVNQGAYEQYF
NA	TRBJ2-5	TRBV5-1	NA	TGCGCCAGCAGCTTTTCGGTTTGGCAGGTAGAGACCCAGTACTTC	CASSFSVWQVETQYF
TRBD1	TRBJ1-1	TRBV5-7	NA	TGTGCCAGCAGCTTGGTGGGCGGCAGGGGGTTAGGTACTGAAGCTTTCTTT	CASSLVGGRGLGTEAFF
NA	TRBJ1-1	TRBV11-2	NA	TGTGCCAGCAGCTTAGGTCCAGGGAACACTGAAGCTTTCTTT	CASSLGPGNTEAFF
TRBD2	TRBJ2-7	TRBV25-1	once	TGTGCCAGCAGTGAGTTTTTTAGCGGGGGGATCTACGAGCAGTACTTC	CASSEFFSGGIYEQYF
TRBD1	TRBJ1-1	TRBV15	NA	TGTGCCACCAGCGGACCCCAGACAGGGAGGACTGAAGCTTTCTTT	CATSGPQTGRTEAFF
NA	TRBJ1-2	TRBV7-9	NA	TGTGCCAGCAGCTTAGAAGCTAGTGGGACACCGATTTATGGCTACACCTTC	CASSLEASGTPIYGYTF
NA	TRBJ2-7	TRBV29-1	NA	TGCAGCGTTGTCCAGGGCGATGTCTACGAGCAGTACTTC	CSVVQGDVYEQYF
NA	TRBJ2-7	TRBV27	once	TGTGCCAGCAGTTATCAGGGCGGATTTTCCTACGAGCAGTACTTC	CASSYQGGFSYEQYF
NA	TRBJ1-1	TRBV6-6	NA	TGTGCCAGCTGTGGCAGGGAGGACACTGAAGCTTTCTTT	CASCGREDTEAFF
NA	TRBJ1-1	TRBV7-9	NA	TGTGCCAGCAGCTTAAACCCCGGTTTGAACACTGAAGCTTTCTTT	CASSLNPGLNTEAFF
NA	TRBJ1-5	TRBV5-1	few	TGCGCCACCGGCAGGGGCAATCAGCCCCAGCATTTT	CATGRGNQPQHF
TRBD1	TRBJ1-1	TRBV7-8	NA	TGTGCCAGCAGCTTAGGGGGGGGGACAGGGTTCGCTGAAGCTTTCTTT	CASSLGGGTGFAEAFF
NA	TRBJ2-7	TRBV11-2	NA	TGTGCCAGCAGCTTAGGGGTGACCCAGGGGGGTGAGCAGTACTTC	CASSLGVTQGGEQYF
TRBD1	TRBJ2-1	TRBV11-2	NA	TGTGCCAGCAGCTTAGCGGGTAGACAGGGGGCAATGCAAGACAATGAGCAGTTCTTC	CASSLAGRQGAMQDNEQFF
NA	TRBJ1-5	TRBV5-1	NA	TGCGCCAGCAGTCAGGGGAGCAATCAGCCCCAGCATTTT	CASSQGSNQPQHF
TRBD1	TRBJ1-5	TRBV12-5	NA	TGTGCTAGTGGTCCGGGACAGGTAAAGTCTACGAATCAGCCCCAGCATTTT	CASGPGQVKSTNQPQHF
NA	TRBJ2-1	TRBV28	once	TGTGCCAGCAGCCAAGGGTGGGGGGACCGCTCCTACAATGAGCAGTTCTTC	CASSQGWGDRSYNEQFF
NA	TRBJ1-2	TRBV27	NA	TGTGCCAGCAGTTTCAATAGCCCCGGAGGTTTTAACTATGGCTACACCTTC	CASSFNSPGGFNYGYTF
NA	TRBJ2-3	TRBV25-1	NA	TGTGCCAGCAGTGCGGTTCGTAGCACAGATACGCAGTATTTT	CASSAVRSTDTQYF
NA	TRBJ2-3	TRBV2	NA	NA	CASSEFGTGSIIEYF
NA	TRBJ1-2	TRBV30	few	TGTGCCTGGAGTGATGGCCCTGGAGATGGCTACACCTTC	CAWSDGPGDGYTF
TRBD1	TRBJ1-2	TRBV10-3	NA	TGTGCCATCAAGCCAGGGGGCGACTATGGCTACACCTTC	CAIKPGGDYGYTF
NA	TRBJ1-6	TRBV28	NA	TGTGCCGGGGGGGGGAATAATTCACCCCTCCACTTT	CAGGGNNSPLHF
TRBD1	TRBJ1-2	TRBV5-8	NA	TGTGCCAGCATCCGCGATCCGGGACAGACGAACTATGGCTACACCTTC	CASIRDPGQTNYGYTF
NA	TRBJ1-5	TRBV25-1	NA	TGTGCCAGCAGTGATTGCCATTCCAGGGATCTAGGAAATCAGCCCCAGCATTTT	CASSDCHSRDLGNQPQHF
NA	TRBJ1-2	TRBV7-9	NA	TGTGCCAGCAGCCCAGGGTCCTTGAGCTATGGCTACACCTTC	CASSPGSLSYGYTF
NA	TRBJ2-7	TRBV28	NA	TGTGCCAGCAGCGAGCGGGGACAAAGATACGAGCAGTACTTC	CASSERGQRYEQYF
TRBD2	TRBJ2-3	TRBV2	NA	TGTGCCAGCAGAGGACTAGCGGGGGGGCTAACAGATACGCAGTATTTT	CASRGLAGGLTDTQYF
NA	TRBJ2-5	TRBV6-5	once	TGTGCCAGCAGGGACGGAGCGGGCTTTTATGAGACCCAGTACTTC	CASRDGAGFYETQYF
NA	TRBJ2-2	TRBV7-6	NA	TGTGCCAGCATCCCCGACGGGGCCGGGGAGCTGTTTTTT	CASIPDGAGELFF
TRBD2	TRBJ2-7	TRBV6-5	NA	TGTGCCAGCAGCCCGGGACTAAGCTCCTACGAGCAGTACTTC	CASSPGLSSYEQYF
TRBD2	TRBJ2-3	TRBV7-9	NA	TGTGCCAGCAGCCCGATAGCGGGTTCTTTTGCAGATACGCAGTATTTT	CASSPIAGSFADTQYF
NA	TRBJ1-3	TRBV10-2	NA	TGCGCCAGCAGGACAGGCCCTGGAAACACCATATATTTT	CASRTGPGNTIYF